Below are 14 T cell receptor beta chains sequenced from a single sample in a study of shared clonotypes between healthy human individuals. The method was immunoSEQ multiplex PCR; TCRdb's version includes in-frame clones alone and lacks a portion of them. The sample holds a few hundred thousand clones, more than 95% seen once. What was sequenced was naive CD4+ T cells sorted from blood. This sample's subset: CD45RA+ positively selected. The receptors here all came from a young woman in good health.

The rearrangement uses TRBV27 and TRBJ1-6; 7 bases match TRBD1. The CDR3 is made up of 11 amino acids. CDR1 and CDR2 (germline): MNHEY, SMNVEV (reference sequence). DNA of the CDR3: TGTGCAACAGGGGATCATTCACCCCTCCACTTT. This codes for CATGDHSPLHF.

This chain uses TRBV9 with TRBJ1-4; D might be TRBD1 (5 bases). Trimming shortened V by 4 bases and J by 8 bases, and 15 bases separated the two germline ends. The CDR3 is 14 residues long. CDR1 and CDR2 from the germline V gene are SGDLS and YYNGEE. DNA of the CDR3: TGTGCCAGCAGCTCGGGACCGCCAAGGGAAAAACTGTTTTTT. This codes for CASSSGPPREKLFF.

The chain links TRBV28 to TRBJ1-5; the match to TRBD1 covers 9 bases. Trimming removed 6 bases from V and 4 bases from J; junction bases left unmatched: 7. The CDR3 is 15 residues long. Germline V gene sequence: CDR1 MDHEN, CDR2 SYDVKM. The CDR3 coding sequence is TGTGCCAGCAGCCAAGACAGGGGGGGAAATCAGCCCCAGCATTTT. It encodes CASSQDRGGNQPQHF.

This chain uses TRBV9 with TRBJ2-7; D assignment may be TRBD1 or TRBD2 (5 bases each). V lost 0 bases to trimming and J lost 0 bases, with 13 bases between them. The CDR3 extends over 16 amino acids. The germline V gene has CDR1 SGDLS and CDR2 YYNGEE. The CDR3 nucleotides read TGTGCCAGCAGCGTAGCGGTGGGACCAAGCTCCTACGAGCAGTACTTC. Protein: CASSVAVGPSSYEQYF.

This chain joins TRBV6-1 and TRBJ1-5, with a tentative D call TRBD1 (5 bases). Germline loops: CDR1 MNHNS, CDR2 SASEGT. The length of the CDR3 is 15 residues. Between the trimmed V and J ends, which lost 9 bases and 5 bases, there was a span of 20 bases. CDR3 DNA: TGTGCCAGGGAGAACAGGCCCGTCTTAGATCAGCCCCAGCATTTT. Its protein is CARENRPVLDQPQHF.

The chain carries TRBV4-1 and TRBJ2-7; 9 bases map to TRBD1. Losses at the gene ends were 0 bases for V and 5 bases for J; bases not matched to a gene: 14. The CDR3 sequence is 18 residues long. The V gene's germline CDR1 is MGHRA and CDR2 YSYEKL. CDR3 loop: CASSQEDRGYLGLNEQYF. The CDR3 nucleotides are TGCGCCAGCAGCCAAGAGGACAGGGGATATTTGGGTCTGAACGAGCAGTACTTC.

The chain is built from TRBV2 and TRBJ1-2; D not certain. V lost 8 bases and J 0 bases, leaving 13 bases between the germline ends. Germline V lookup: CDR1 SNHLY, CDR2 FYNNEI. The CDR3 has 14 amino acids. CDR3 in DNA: TGTGCCAGCCGGCAGGCCCTAGCTAACTATGGCTACACCTTC. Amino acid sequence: CASRQALANYGYTF.

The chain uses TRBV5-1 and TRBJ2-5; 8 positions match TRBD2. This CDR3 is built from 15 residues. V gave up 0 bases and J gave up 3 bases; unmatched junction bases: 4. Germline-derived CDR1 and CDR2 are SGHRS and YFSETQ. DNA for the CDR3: TGCGCCAGCAGCTTGGTCGGGAGGGGGAAAGAGACCCAGTACTTC. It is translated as CASSLVGRGKETQYF.

Here the CDR3 reads CASRPGLESYNEQFF. Written as DNA, the CDR3 is TGTGCCAGCAGGCCGGGACTAGAATCCTACAATGAGCAGTTCTTC. The rearrangement links TRBV27 to TRBJ2-1; 8 bases map to TRBD2. Trimming at V came to 6 bases and at J to 1 base, leaving 5 bases not matched to a gene. Germline-derived CDR1 and CDR2 are MNHEY and SMNVEV (reference sequence). The CDR3 runs 15 residues.

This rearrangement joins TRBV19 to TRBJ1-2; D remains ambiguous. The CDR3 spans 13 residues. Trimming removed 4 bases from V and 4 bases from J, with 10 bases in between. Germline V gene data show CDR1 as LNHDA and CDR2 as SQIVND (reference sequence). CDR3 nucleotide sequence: TGTGCCAGTAGTAGTTTGCTCCTCTATGGCTACACCTTC. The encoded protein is CASSSLLLYGYTF.

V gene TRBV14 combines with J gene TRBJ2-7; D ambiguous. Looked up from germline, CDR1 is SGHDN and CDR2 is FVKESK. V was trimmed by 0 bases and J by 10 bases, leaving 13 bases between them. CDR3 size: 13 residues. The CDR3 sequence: CASSQDVRWRQYF. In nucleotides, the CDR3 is TGTGCCAGCAGCCAAGATGTCCGTTGGAGACAGTACTTC. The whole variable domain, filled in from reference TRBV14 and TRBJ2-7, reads EAGVTQFPSHSVIEKGQTVTLRCDPISGHDNLYWYRRVMGKEIKFLLHFVKESKQDESGMPNNRFLAERTGGTYSTLKVQPAELEDSGVYFCASSQDVRWRQYFGPGTRLTVT.

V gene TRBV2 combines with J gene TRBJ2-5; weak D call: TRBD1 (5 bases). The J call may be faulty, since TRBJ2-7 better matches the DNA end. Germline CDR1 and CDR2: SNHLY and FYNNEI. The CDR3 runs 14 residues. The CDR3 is CASSEAGGQYEQYF. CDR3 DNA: TGTGCCAGCAGTGAAGCGGGCGGACAATACGAGCAGTACTTC.

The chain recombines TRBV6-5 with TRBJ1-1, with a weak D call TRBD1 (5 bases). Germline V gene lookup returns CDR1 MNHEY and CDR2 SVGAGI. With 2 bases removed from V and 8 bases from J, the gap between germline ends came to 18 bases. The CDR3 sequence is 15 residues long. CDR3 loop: CASSYKYGHLLEAFF. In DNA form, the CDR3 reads TGTGCCAGCAGTTACAAATATGGACATCTCCTCGAAGCTTTCTTT.

In DNA form, the CDR3 reads TGTGCCAGCAGGTCACTAGCCCTTTACAATGAGCAGTTCTTC. The encoded protein is CASRSLALYNEQFF. This chain uses TRBV6-5 with TRBJ2-1, with D possibly TRBD2 on 6 matching bases. Looked up from germline, CDR1 is MNHEY and CDR2 is SVGAGI. The CDR3 contains 14 residues. Trimming took off 6 bases at V and 4 bases at J, with 13 bases between the two ends.